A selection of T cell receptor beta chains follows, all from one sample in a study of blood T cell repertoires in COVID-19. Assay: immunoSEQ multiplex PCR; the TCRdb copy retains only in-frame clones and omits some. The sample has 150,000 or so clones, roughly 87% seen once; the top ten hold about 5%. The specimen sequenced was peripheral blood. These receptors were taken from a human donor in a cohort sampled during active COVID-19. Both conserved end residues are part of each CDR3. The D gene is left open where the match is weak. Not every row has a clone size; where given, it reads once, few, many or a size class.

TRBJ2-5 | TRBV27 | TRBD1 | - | CASSPNRGLQETQYF | TGTGCCAGCAGCCCCAACAGGGGATTACAAGAGACCCAGTACTTC
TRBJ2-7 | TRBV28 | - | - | CASSFRLYEQYF | TGTGCCAGCAGTTTTCGACTCTACGAGCAGTACTTC
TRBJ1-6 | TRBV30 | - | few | CAWSADSILHF | TGTGCCTGGAGCGCCGACAGTATCCTCCACTTT
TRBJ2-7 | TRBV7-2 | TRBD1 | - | CASIPGTGHYEQYF | TGTGCCAGCATACCCGGGACAGGACACTACGAGCAGTACTTC
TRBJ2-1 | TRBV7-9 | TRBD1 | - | CASSSGLERGPVNEQFF | TGTGCCAGCAGCTCAGGCCTTGAGAGGGGGCCCGTCAATGAGCAGTTCTTC
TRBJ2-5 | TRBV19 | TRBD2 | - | CASSIAAGEVETQYF | TGTGCCAGTAGTATAGCAGCGGGAGAAGTAGAGACCCAGTACTTC
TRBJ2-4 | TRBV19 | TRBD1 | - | CASTPGTGRENIQYF | TGTGCCAGTACCCCCGGGACAGGGAGGGAAAACATTCAGTACTTC
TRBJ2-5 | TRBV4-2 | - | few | CASSQVLEETQYF | TGTGCCAGCAGCCAAGTACTGGAAGAGACCCAGTACTTC
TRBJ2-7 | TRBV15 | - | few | CATSRDRSYEQYF | TGTGCCACCAGCAGAGACAGGTCCTACGAGCAGTACTTC
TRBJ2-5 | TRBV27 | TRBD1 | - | CASSLRQGGGETQYF | TGTGCCAGCAGCTTAAGACAGGGGGGGGGAGAGACCCAGTACTTC